This T cell receptor beta chain was retrieved from a study of CD8+ T cells in alopecia areata (dated by TCRdb to about 2018). As for the study more broadly: The treated patients, all with moderate-to-severe alopecia areata, were enrolled in an open-label pilot trial of oral tofacitinib given at 5 to 10 mg twice daily. Scalp clonality was compared among normal scalp (n=4), patchy alopecia areata scalp (n=8), and alopecia totalis/universalis scalp (n=8). The SALT score, which quantifies the percentage of affected scalp surface area, was used to measure disease severity in treated patients. TCRbeta CDR3 regions were amplified by immunoSEQ multiplex PCR using 35 Vbeta forward and 13 Jbeta reverse primers. Tofacitinib was given for 6 to 18 months, followed by 6 months of follow-up off drug to assess delayed response and recurrence. Biopsies were taken from tofacitinib-treated patients at baseline and at 4 and 24 weeks of treatment, and a later scalp biopsy was taken in several of the tofacitinib-treated patients. RNA was extracted with the PAXgene miRNA kit for fixed scalp, the miRNeasy kit for PBMCs, and the RNeasy kit for mouse skin. To study T cell clonal expansion in alopecia areata, the researchers applied high-throughput TCRbeta sequencing to both the C3H/HeJ mouse model and human patients. Scalp tissue and sorted CD4+ and CD8+ peripheral blood T cells from patchy and totalis/universalis alopecia areata patients and from healthy controls were covered by human TCRbeta sequencing. The research as a whole found: The treated cohort was small, with a single nonresponder, so links between baseline CD8+ expansion and response need larger studies. Shared TCR sequences between patients were less evident than in mice, which may be partly attributable to HLA diversity in the patient population. Resident alphabeta T cells in normal human skin are also sequenced, complicating scalp TCR repertoire analysis, unlike mouse skin dominated by gammadelta T cells. Many expanded lesional clones were found to persist in scalp and blood during tofacitinib treatment, and relapse after treatment cessation may be partly explained by this persistence. Compared with normal scalp, lesional scalp, particularly in alopecia totalis/universalis, had higher clonality and more expanded CD8+ clones, which suggests antigenic drive. Scalp clonality and the number of expanded CD8+ clones among the top 100 scalp clones were significantly decreased by tofacitinib.

The CDR3 goes from the cysteine to the phenylalanine over 13 residues. CDR3 DNA only is kept here, 39 bases in frame from base 1. V and J lose 1 base and 1 base, and a span of 7 bases separates them. CDR1 SQVTM and CDR2 ANQGSEA were looked up in the germline V gene. Comment on this clone: Its antigen is still unknown. No much larger clone exists at a distance of one base, and base qualities are not known.

This specimen's time point label, per the study, means: four to five weeks on oral tofacitinib. According to the study, the label for this sample's treatment or condition signals: oral pan-JAK inhibitor, 5-10 mg twice daily. Lesional scalp punch biopsies and peripheral blood were obtained from alopecia areata patients. PBMCs were isolated by density centrifugation and stained for CD3, CD4 and CD8, after which CD4+ and CD8+ T cells were sorted on a FACSAria. The library relied on the immunoSEQ multiplex PCR assay. To provide template for TCR sequencing, every sample had RNA extracted and reverse transcribed into cDNA. First-strand cDNA was synthesized with SuperScript III using a 2:1 mix of oligo-dT and random hexamers. Amplification bias was assessed with a synthetic immune receptor repertoire, and residual bias was removed computationally. Per the original workflow: Raw reads were preprocessed to remove errors, and CDR3 was defined according to IMGT conventions as the region from the conserved cysteine to phenylalanine. Clonality was calculated as 1 minus Shannon entropy normalized by log2 of the number of productive unique TCRs. Whether each scalp clone was CD4 or CD8 was inferred by checking scalp TCRbeta sequences against the CD4 and CD8 repertoires from sorted blood. TCRdb limited this immuneACCESS table to in-frame rearrangements with V and J called. A share of clones is missing; checked studies link under half to unresolved V genes, and the rest is unexplained. V and J calls and clone size are given by that table; D and trimming were obtained from the DNA. The sample table records 90,000 to 150,000 clones; about 50% of these occur just once. Roughly 0.5% of the sample rests with the top ten.

The V and J genes are TRBV29-1 and TRBJ1-1; the D gene cannot be named for sure. The clonotype comes from a human donor with alopecia areata. Specimen: CD4+ T cells sorted from blood, collected at week 4, from a patient treated with tofacitinib. The nucleotides are TGCAGCGTTGAAGGCGGCCCGAACACTGAAGCTTTCTTT. Its protein product is CSVEGGPNTEAFF.